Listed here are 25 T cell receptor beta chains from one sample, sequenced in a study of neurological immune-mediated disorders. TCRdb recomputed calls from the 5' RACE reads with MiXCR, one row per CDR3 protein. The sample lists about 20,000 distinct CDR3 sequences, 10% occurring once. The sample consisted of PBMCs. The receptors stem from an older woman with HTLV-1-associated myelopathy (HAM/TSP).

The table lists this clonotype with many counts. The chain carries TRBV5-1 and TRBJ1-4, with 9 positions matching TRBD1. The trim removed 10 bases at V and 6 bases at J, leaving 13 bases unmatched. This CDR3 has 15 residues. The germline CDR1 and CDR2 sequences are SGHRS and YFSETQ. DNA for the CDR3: TGCGCCGTAATCCCGGGACAGGGCGGGGATGAAAAACTGTTTTTT. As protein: CAVIPGQGGDEKLFF.

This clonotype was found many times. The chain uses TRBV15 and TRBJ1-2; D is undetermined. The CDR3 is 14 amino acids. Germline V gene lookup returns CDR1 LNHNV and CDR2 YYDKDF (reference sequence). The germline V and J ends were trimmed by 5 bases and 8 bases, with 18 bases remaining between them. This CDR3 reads CATSYGNLGGGYTF. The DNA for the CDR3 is TGTGCCACCAGCTACGGTAACCTTGGAGGGGGCTACACCTTC. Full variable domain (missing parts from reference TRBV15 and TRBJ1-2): DAMVIQNPRYQVTQFGKPVTLSCSQTLNHNVMYWYQQKSSQAPKLLFHYYDKDFNNEADTPDNFQSRRPNTSFCFLDIRSPGLGDTAMYLCATSYGNLGGGYTFGSGTRLTVV.

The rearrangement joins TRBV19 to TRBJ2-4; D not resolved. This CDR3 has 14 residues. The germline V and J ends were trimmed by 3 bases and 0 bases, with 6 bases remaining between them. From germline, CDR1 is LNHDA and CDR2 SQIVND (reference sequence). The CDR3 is CASSIGGAKNIQYF. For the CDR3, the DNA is TGTGCCAGTAGTATTGGCGGAGCCAAAAACATTCAGTACTTC. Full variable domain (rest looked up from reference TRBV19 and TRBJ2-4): DGGITQSPKYLFRKEGQNVTLSCEQNLNHDAMYWYRQDPGQGLRLIYYSQIVNDFQKGDIAEGYSVSREKKESFPLTVTSAQKNPTAFYLCASSIGGAKNIQYFGAGTRLSVL.

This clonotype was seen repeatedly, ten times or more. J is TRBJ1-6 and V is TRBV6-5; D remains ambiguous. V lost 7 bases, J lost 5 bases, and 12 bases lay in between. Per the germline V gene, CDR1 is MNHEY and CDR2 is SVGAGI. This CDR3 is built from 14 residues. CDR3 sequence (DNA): TGTGCCAGCAATGCTTGGCAAAATAATTCACCCCTCCACTTT. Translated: CASNAWQNNSPLHF.

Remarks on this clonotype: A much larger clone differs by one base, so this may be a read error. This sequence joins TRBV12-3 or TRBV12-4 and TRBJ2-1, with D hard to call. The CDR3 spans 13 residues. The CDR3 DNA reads TGTGCCAGAAGTTTAAGGTGGAGTAATGGGCAGTTCTTC. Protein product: CARSLRWSNGQFF.

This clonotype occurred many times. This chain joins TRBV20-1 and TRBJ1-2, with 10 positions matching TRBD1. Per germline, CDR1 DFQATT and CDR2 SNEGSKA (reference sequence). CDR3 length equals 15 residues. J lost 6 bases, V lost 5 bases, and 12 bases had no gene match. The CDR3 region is CSAGAEVGQGNGYTF. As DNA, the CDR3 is TGCAGTGCTGGCGCAGAGGTGGGACAGGGGAATGGCTACACCTTC.

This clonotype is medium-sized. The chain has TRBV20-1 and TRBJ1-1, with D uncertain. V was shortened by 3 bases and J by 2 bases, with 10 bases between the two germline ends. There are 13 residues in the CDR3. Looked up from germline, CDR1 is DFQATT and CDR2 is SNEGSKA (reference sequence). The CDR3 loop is CSARGSRNTEAFF. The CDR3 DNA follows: TGCAGTGCTAGGGGCAGCAGAAACACTGAAGCTTTCTTT.

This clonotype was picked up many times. CDR3 sequence: CSARPRDWSTDTQYF. For the CDR3, the DNA is TGCAGTGCTAGGCCCCGGGACTGGAGCACAGATACGCAGTATTTT. The chain uses TRBV20-1 and TRBJ2-3, with D maybe TRBD2 (6 bases). Germline CDR1 reads DFQATT; CDR2 reads SNEGSKA (reference sequence). V lost 3 bases and J lost 0, with 13 bases in between. The CDR3 covers 15 residues.

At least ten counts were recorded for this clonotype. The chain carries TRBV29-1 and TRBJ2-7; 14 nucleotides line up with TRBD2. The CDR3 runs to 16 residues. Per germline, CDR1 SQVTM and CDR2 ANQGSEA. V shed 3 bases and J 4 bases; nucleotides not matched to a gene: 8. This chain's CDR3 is CSVDAGTSGGGYEQYF. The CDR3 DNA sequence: TGCAGCGTTGACGCCGGGACTAGCGGGGGAGGATACGAGCAGTACTTC.

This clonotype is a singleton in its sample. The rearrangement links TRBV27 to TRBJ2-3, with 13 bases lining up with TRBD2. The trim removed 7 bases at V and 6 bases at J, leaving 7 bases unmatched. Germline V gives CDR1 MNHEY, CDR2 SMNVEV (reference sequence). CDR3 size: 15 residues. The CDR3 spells CASNRLAGGRDTQYF. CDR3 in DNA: TGTGCCAGCAACCGACTAGCGGGGGGACGTGATACGCAGTATTTT.

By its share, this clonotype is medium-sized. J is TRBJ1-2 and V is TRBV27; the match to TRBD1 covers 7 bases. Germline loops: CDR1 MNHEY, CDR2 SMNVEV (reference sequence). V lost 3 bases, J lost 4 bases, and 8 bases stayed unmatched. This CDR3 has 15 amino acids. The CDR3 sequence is CASSLTAGGSYGYTF. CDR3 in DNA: TGTGCCAGCAGTTTGACGGCAGGGGGGAGCTATGGCTACACCTTC.

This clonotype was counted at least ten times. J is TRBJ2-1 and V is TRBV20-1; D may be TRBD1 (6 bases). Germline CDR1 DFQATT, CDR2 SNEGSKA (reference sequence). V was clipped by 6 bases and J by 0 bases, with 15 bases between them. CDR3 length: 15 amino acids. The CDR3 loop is CSAPDRLRSYNEQFF. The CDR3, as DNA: TGCAGTGCCCCAGACAGGCTTCGCTCCTACAATGAGCAGTTCTTC.

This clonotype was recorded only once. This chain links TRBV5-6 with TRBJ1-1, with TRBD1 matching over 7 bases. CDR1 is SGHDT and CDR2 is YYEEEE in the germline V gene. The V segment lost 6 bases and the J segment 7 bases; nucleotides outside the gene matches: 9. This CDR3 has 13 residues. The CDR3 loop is CASTPTGFFEAFF. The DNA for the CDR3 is TGTGCCAGCACCCCGACAGGGTTTTTTGAAGCTTTCTTT.

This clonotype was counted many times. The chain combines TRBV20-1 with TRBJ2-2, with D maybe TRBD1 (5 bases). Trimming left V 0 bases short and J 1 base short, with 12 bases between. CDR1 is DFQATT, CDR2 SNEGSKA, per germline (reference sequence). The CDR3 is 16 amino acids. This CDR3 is CSAREYGRENTGELFF. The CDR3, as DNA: TGCAGTGCTAGAGAGTACGGCAGGGAGAACACCGGGGAGCTGTTTTTT.

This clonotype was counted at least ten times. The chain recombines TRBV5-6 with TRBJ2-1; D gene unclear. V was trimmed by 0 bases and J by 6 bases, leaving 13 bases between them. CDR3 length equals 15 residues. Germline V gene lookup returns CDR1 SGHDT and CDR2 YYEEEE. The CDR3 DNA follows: TGTGCCAGCAGCTTGGTCGGAAGCCGCCTCAATGAGCAGTTCTTC. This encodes CASSLVGSRLNEQFF. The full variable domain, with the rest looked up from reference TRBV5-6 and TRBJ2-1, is DAGVTQSPTHLIKTRGQQVTLRCSPKSGHDTVSWYQQALGQGPQFIFQYYEEEERQRGNFPDRFSGHQFPNYSSELNVNALLLGDSALYLCASSLVGSRLNEQFFGPGTRLTVL.

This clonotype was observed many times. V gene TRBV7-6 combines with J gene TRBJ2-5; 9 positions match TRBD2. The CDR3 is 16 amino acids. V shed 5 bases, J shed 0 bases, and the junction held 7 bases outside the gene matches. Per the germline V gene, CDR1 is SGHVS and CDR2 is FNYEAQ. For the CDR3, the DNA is TGTGCCAGCAGCAGCGGGACTAGCAGACACCAAGAGACCCAGTACTTC. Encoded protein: CASSSGTSRHQETQYF.

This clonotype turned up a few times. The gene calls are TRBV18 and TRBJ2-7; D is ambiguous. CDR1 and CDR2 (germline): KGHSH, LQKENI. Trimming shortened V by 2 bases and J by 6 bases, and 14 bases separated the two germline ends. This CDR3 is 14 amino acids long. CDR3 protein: CASSPTHPAAEQYF. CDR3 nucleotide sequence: TGTGCCAGCTCACCAACCCACCCCGCGGCCGAGCAGTACTTC.

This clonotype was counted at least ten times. In DNA form, the CDR3 reads TGTGCCAGCAGCCCAGGGAACACCGGGGAGCTGTTTTTT. Its translation is CASSPGNTGELFF. This chain joins TRBV7-9 and TRBJ2-2; D unclear. V dropped 5 bases and J dropped 1 base, with 5 bases sitting between them. Germline V CDR1 and CDR2: SEHNR, FQNEAQ (reference sequence). The CDR3 loop spans 13 amino acids.

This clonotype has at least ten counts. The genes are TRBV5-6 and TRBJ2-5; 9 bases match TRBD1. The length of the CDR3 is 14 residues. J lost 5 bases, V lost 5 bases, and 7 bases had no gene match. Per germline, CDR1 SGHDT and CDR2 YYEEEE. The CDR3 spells CASRQTGGRETQYF. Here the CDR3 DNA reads TGTGCCAGCAGACAAACAGGGGGCCGCGAGACCCAGTACTTC.

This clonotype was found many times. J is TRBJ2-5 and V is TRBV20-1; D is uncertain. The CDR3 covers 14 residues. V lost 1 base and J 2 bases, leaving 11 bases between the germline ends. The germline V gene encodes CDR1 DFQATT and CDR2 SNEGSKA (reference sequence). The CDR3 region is CSARGGPGQETQYF. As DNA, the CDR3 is TGCAGTGCTAGAGGTGGACCGGGTCAAGAGACCCAGTACTTC.

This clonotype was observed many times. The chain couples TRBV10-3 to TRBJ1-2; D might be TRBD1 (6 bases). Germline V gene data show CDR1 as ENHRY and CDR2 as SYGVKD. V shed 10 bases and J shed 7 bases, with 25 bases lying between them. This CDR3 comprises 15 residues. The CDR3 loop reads CATAQTEQGVGGYTF. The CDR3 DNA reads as TGTGCCACCGCTCAGACTGAACAGGGTGTAGGTGGCTACACCTTC.

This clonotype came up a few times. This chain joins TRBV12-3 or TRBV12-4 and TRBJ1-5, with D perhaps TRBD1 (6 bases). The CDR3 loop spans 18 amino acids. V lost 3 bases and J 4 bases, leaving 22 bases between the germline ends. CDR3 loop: CASSFGGRLRGANQPQHF. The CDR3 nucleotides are TGTGCCAGCAGTTTCGGCGGCCGACTCAGGGGAGCAAATCAGCCCCAGCATTTT.

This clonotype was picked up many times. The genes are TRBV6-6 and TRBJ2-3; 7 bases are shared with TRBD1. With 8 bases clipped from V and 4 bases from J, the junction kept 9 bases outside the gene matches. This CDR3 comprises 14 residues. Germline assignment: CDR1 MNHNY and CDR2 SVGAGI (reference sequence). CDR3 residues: CASVRGRGADTQYF. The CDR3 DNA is TGTGCCAGCGTTAGGGGGCGAGGGGCAGATACGCAGTATTTT.

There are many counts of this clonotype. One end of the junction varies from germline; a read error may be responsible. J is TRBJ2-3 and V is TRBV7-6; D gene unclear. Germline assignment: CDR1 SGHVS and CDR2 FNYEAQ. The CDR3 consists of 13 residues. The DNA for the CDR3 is TGTGCCAGCAGCTTAGGTCCATCTCAGAGGTTAGATTTT. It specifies CASSLGPSQRLDF. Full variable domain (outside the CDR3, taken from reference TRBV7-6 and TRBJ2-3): GAGVSQSPRYKVTKRGQDVALRCDPISGHVSLYWYRQALGQGPEFLTYFNYEAQQDKSGLPNDRFSAERPEGSISTLTIQRTEQRDSAMYRCASSLGPSQRLDFGPGTRLTVL.

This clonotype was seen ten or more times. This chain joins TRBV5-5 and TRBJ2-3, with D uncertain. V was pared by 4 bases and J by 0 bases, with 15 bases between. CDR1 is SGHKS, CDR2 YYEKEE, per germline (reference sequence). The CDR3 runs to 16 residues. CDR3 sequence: CASSPVGSESTDTQYF. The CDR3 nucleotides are TGTGCCAGCAGCCCGGTCGGGTCGGAAAGCACAGATACGCAGTATTTT.